This T cell receptor beta chain stems from a study of regulatory T cells in long-lasting Graves disease. The CDR3 has 15 amino acids. After removal of 1 base from V and 4 bases from J, the junction contained 2 bases not matched to a gene. The germline CDR1 and CDR2 sequences are SGHTA and FQGNSA. The time point was: persistent/refractory GD, antithyroid drugs over 5 years with positive TRAb. The TCR library was made from RNA extracted from PBMCs. Arm-PCR with iRepertoire HTBI primers amplified the CDR3 regions for these TCR beta libraries. TCRdb re-analysed the multiplex PCR reads in MiXCR, keeping a single row per CDR3 protein. This table holds about 300,000 distinct CDR3 sequences, 22% found once.

The sample here was peripheral blood mononuclear cells (PBMCs), taken when the disease was refractory, from a patient treated with antithyroid drugs. V is TRBV7-2 and J is TRBJ1-1; 11 bases are a match to TRBD1. The sequence came from a female donor with Graves disease. CDR3 coding DNA: TGTGCCAGCAGCTTAGAAGGACAGGGGGCCACTGAAGCTTTCTTT. Amino acid sequence: CASSLEGQGATEAFF.